This T cell receptor (beta chain) is from a study of CD8+ T cells in alopecia areata. For the study at large: The study gave treated patients oral tofacitinib at 5 to 10 mg twice daily.

Sampling of alopecia areata patients yielded lesional scalp punch biopsies as well as peripheral blood. CDR1 is MGHDK and CDR2 is SYGVNS in the germline V gene. The CDR3 has 15 residues. V trimming: 4 bases; J trimming: 11 bases; junction bases outside the gene matches: 16. It was cDNA, reverse transcribed from extracted RNA, that served as the sequencing template. Only in-frame clones appear in the TCRdb table, and some are missing; sequencing was by immunoSEQ multiplex PCR. This table holds 110,000 to 150,000 clones, about 60% found once. This sequence joins TRBV25-1 and TRBJ1-2, with 7 bases lining up with TRBD1. The source material was CD4+ T cells sorted from blood, sampled at week 0. This TCR derives from a human donor with alopecia areata. The CDR3 is CASSGRQGSVRVYTF. The DNA for the CDR3 is TGTGCCAGCAGTGGTCGACAGGGCTCGGTGCGGGTATACACCTTC.